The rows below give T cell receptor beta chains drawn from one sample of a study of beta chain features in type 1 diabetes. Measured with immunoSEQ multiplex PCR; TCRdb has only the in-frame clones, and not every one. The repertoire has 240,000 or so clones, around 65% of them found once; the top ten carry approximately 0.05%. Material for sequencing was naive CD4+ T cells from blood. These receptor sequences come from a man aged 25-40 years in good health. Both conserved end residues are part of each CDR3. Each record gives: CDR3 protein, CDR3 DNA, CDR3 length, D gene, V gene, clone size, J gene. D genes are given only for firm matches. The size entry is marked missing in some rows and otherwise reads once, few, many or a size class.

CASSLINYEQYF,TGTGCCAGCAGCCTTATCAACTACGAGCAGTACTTC,12,.,TRBV7-2,.,TRBJ2-7
CASSLSGELFF,TGTGCCAGCAGCTTAAGCGGGGAGCTGTTTTTT,11,.,TRBV9,.,TRBJ2-2
CASSLFSNAGETYNEQFF,TGTGCCAGCAGCTTATTTTCCAATGCTGGGGAGACCTACAATGAGCAGTTCTTC,18,.,TRBV7-2,.,TRBJ2-1
CSATPGTEIANYGYTF,TGCAGCGCGACTCCCGGGACAGAAATAGCTAACTATGGCTACACCTTC,16,TRBD1,TRBV29-1,once,TRBJ1-2
CSVDRVIQNEQFF,TGCAGCGTTGACAGGGTGATTCAAAATGAGCAGTTCTTC,13,.,TRBV29-1,.,TRBJ2-1
CSVEWTSYHQETQYF,TGCAGCGTTGAGTGGACTAGCTACCACCAAGAGACCCAGTACTTC,15,TRBD2,TRBV29-1,.,TRBJ2-5
CSVRGAVNEQFF,TGCAGCGTTAGGGGGGCTGTTAATGAGCAGTTCTTC,12,.,TRBV29-1,.,TRBJ2-1
CSVGGQPQGGTDTQYF,TGCAGCGTTGGTGGGCAACCCCAAGGGGGCACAGATACGCAGTATTTT,16,.,TRBV29-1,.,TRBJ2-3
CAWSPGPGLRTQYF,TGTGCCTGGAGTCCGGGGCCCGGGCTGCGGACCCAGTACTTC,14,.,TRBV30,.,TRBJ2-5
CSAYGGATQYF,TGCAGTGCTTACGGGGGGGCGACCCAGTACTTC,11,TRBD2,TRBV20-1,.,TRBJ2-5
CASSFSLGENNEQFF,TGTGCCAGCAGCTTCTCCCTGGGAGAAAACAATGAGCAGTTCTTC,15,.,TRBV7-2,.,TRBJ2-1
CSVAGRVANEQYF,TGCAGCGTTGCGGGCAGGGTAGCAAACGAGCAGTACTTC,13,.,TRBV29-1,.,TRBJ2-7
CSAHRGGPDTQYF,TGCAGCGCTCACCGTGGGGGCCCAGATACGCAGTATTTT,13,.,TRBV29-1,few,TRBJ2-3
CASSRPTGQETQYF,TGTGCCAGCAGCAGACCGACAGGCCAAGAGACCCAGTACTTC,14,.,TRBV11-2,.,TRBJ2-5
CSAITTETQYF,TGCAGTGCTATCACGACAGAGACCCAGTACTTC,11,.,TRBV20-1,.,TRBJ2-5
CASSNAGGPQYEQYF,TGTGCCAGCAGTAATGCGGGAGGGCCCCAGTACGAGCAGTACTTC,15,TRBD2,TRBV5-4,.,TRBJ2-7
CASSQDGSTDTQYF,TGTGCCAGCAGCCAAGATGGTAGCACAGATACGCAGTATTTT,14,.,TRBV14,.,TRBJ2-3
CASSFPTLTGELFF,TGTGCCAGCAGCTTCCCGACACTCACCGGGGAGCTGTTTTTT,14,.,TRBV7-9,.,TRBJ2-2
CASSQDWDRAAKNIQYF,TGTGCCAGCAGCCAAGATTGGGACAGGGCGGCCAAAAACATTCAGTACTTC,17,TRBD1,TRBV4-2,.,TRBJ2-4
CASSLTAGGPPRNEQFF,TGTGCCAGCAGCTTGACGGCGGGAGGCCCCCCTCGCAATGAGCAGTTCTTC,17,TRBD2,TRBV7-2,.,TRBJ2-1
CASSQDSSYEQYF,TGCGCCAGCAGCCAGGACAGCTCCTACGAGCAGTACTTC,13,.,TRBV4-3,.,TRBJ2-7
CAHRGTEGSPLHF,TGTGCCCACCGAGGGACGGAGGGTTCACCCCTCCACTTT,13,.,TRBV30,few,TRBJ1-6
CASSQEVGRAEAFF,TGTGCCAGCAGCCAAGAGGTTGGGCGGGCTGAAGCTTTCTTT,14,.,TRBV14,.,TRBJ1-1
CASSSSPSGGKSTDTQYF,TGTGCCAGCAGCTCAAGCCCTAGCGGGGGGAAGAGCACAGATACGCAGTATTTT,18,TRBD2,TRBV5-4,.,TRBJ2-3
CASSRRGQETQYF,TGTGCCAGCAGTCGGAGAGGCCAAGAGACCCAGTACTTC,13,.,TRBV28,.,TRBJ2-5
CSVGGRVGTYEQYF,TGCAGCGTCGGGGGCAGGGTCGGAACCTACGAGCAGTACTTC,14,.,TRBV29-1,.,TRBJ2-7
CAWTGSLGYNEQFF,TGTGCCTGGACCGGTAGTCTCGGTTACAATGAGCAGTTCTTC,14,.,TRBV30,.,TRBJ2-1
CSVDQGRDEQYF,TGCAGCGTTGATCAGGGCAGGGACGAGCAGTACTTC,12,.,TRBV29-1,.,TRBJ2-7
CASSPERNTQYF,TGTGCCAGCAGCCCGGAGAGAAATACGCAGTATTTT,12,.,TRBV7-2,.,TRBJ2-3
CASSYSPGRENQPQHF,TGTGCCAGCAGTTACTCTCCGGGAAGGGAGAATCAGCCCCAGCATTTT,16,.,TRBV6-6,.,TRBJ1-5
CSAGDSYEQYF,TGCAGCGCTGGGGACTCCTACGAGCAGTACTTC,11,.,TRBV29-1,.,TRBJ2-7
CASSLTGRQETQYF,TGTGCCAGCAGCTTGACAGGTCGTCAAGAGACCCAGTACTTC,14,.,TRBV5-6,.,TRBJ2-5
CASSRLARSEQYF,TGTGCCAGCAGCCGCCTAGCGAGGAGCGAGCAGTACTTC,13,.,TRBV7-2,.,TRBJ2-7
CAAGTVRSDTEAFF,TGTGCCGCTGGGACGGTGAGGAGTGACACTGAAGCTTTCTTT,14,.,TRBV28,.,TRBJ1-1
CAWSHDSYTGELFF,TGTGCCTGGAGTCATGACTCTTACACCGGGGAGCTGTTTTTT,14,.,TRBV30,.,TRBJ2-2